Each of the 8 T cell receptor beta chains below was sequenced from the same sample in a study of T cell responses to AZD1222 COVID-19 vaccine (dated by TCRdb to the early 2020s). The protocol used for the library was the immunoSEQ multiplex PCR assay. TCRdb limited this immuneACCESS table to in-frame rearrangements with V and J called. A share of clones is missing; checked studies link under half to unresolved V genes, and the rest is unexplained. This sample lists 150,000 to 200,000 clones; 92% were detected once. The ten biggest clones cover about 2.1% of the sample. The time point label of this sample denotes: about 28 days (+/-7) after the second vaccine dose. The specimen was peripheral blood, collected 28 days after the second AZD1222 dose. These receptors were obtained from an adult who received the AZD1222 COVID-19 vaccine.

The chain joins TRBV18 to TRBJ1-6, with TRBD1 as a possible D gene (6 bases). Germline V gene data show CDR1 as KGHSH and CDR2 as LQKENI. CDR3 length: 13 residues. V lost 6 bases and J lost 6, with 9 bases in between. CDR3 sequence reads: CASSDSSNSPLHF. As DNA, the CDR3 is TGTGCCAGCTCGGACAGCAGTAATTCACCCCTCCACTTT.

In DNA, the CDR3 is TGTGCCAGCTCACCATCAGGGTCCGATACGCAGTATTTT. Translating it yields CASSPSGSDTQYF. This sequence joins TRBV18 and TRBJ2-3; TRBD1 might be the D (5 bases). The CDR3 has 13 residues. CDR1 KGHSH and CDR2 LQKENI come from the germline V gene. V lost 2 bases and J 6 bases, leaving 9 bases between the germline ends.

The V call is TRBV4-2, the J call TRBJ2-3, with a tentative D call TRBD2 (6 bases). The CDR3 has 16 amino acids. The V gene lost 4 bases and the J gene lost 2 bases, with 16 bases spanning the gap. Germline V gene lookup returns CDR1 LGHNA and CDR2 YNFKEQ. The CDR3 reads CASSPLSEGYTDTQYF. The DNA of the CDR3 is TGTGCCAGCAGCCCCCTCTCGGAGGGCTACACAGATACGCAGTATTTT.

The chain couples TRBV7-3 to TRBJ1-1; D is perhaps TRBD1 (5 bases). The CDR3 is made up of 17 amino acids. CDR1 is SGHTA, CDR2 FQGTGA, per germline. Trimming stripped 1 base from V and 0 bases from J, with 15 bases between. CDR3 residues: CASSLNPPGTMNTEAFF. CDR3 bases: TGTGCCAGCAGCTTAAACCCCCCGGGGACCATGAACACTGAAGCTTTCTTT.

The V gene is TRBV4-2, the J gene TRBJ2-7, with D perhaps matching TRBD1 or TRBD2 (5 bases each). With 1 base removed from V and 3 bases from J, the gap between germline ends came to 10 bases. CDR3 size: 14 residues. Germline CDR1 reads LGHNA; CDR2 reads YNFKEQ. In DNA, the CDR3 is TGTGCCAGCAGCCAAGCTGGGACCAACTACGAGCAGTACTTC. It is translated as CASSQAGTNYEQYF.

The genes are TRBV12-3 or TRBV12-4 and TRBJ1-2; TRBD1 matches at 9 bases. Trimming at V came to 8 bases and at J to 8 bases, leaving 9 bases not matched to a gene. The CDR3 runs 13 residues. The CDR3 DNA sequence: TGTGCCAGCCGCGCGGGACAGGGCTACGGCTACACCTTC. Protein product: CASRAGQGYGYTF.

The genes are TRBV11-2 and TRBJ1-2; maybe TRBD1 (5 bases). Germline assignment: CDR1 SGHAT and CDR2 FQNNGV. Trimming shortened V by 5 bases and J by 5 bases, and 21 bases separated the two germline ends. The CDR3 covers 16 residues. This CDR3 is CASSLLRGAIGYGYTF. For the CDR3, the DNA is TGTGCCAGCAGCCTCCTGAGAGGGGCCATTGGGTATGGCTACACCTTC.

This chain joins TRBV3-1 (or the pseudogene TRBV3-2) and TRBJ2-3; possibly TRBD2 for D (6 bases). There are 16 residues in the CDR3. Deletions cut 0 bases from V and 6 bases from J, with 16 bases between. Germline V gene lookup returns CDR1 LGHDT and CDR2 YNNKEL (reference sequence). As DNA, the CDR3 is TGTGCCAGCAGCCAAGACTGGGACTCCCTAGGCGATACGCAGTATTTT. Encoded protein: CASSQDWDSLGDTQYF.